Each of the 17 T cell receptor beta chains below was sequenced from the same sample in a study of neurological immune-mediated disorders (dated by TCRdb to between 2017 and 2020). Receptor amplification or capture employed 5' RACE. Reads for this sample came from an Illumina HiSeq 2500. TCRdb ran its own pipeline on the public reads, namely fastp trimming at Q25 and MiXCR clone calling, and kept in-frame beta chains. Identical CDR3 protein sequences are pooled into one entry, listed with their most common genes and DNA. This sample has about 120,000 distinct CDR3 sequences in its table, and roughly 3.2% of those were observed once. 1% to 1.5% of the sample rests with the top ten. The sample taken for sequencing was PBMCs. These receptors were obtained from a woman aged 25 to 39 with multiple sclerosis.

The table lists this clonotype with many counts. The chain combines TRBV29-1 with TRBJ2-1, with TRBD1 matching over 8 bases. The CDR3 length is 13 residues. From germline, CDR1 is SQVTM and CDR2 ANQGSEA. V dropped 1 base and J dropped 7; count of bases not matched to a gene: 3. The DNA of the CDR3 is TGCAGCGTTGAAGGCGACAGGGGAAATGAGCAGTTCTTC. It encodes CSVEGDRGNEQFF.

This clonotype showed up many times. The junction departs from the called germline gene at one end, perhaps through a read error. The chain uses TRBV5-6 and TRBJ1-5; no definite D call. The CDR3 is 14 residues long. Germline CDR1 SGHDT, CDR2 YYEEEE. CDR3 amino acids: CASSLGPGNKTQNF. The CDR3 region has the DNA TGTGCCAGCAGCTTGGGCCCGGGGAATAAGACCCAGAATTTT. Combining the CDR3 with reference TRBV5-6 and TRBJ1-5 gives the whole variable domain DAGVTQSPTHLIKTRGQQVTLRCSPKSGHDTVSWYQQALGQGPQFIFQYYEEEERQRGNFPDRFSGHQFPNYSSELNVNALLLGDSALYLCASSLGPGNKTQNFGDGTRLSIL.

This clonotype has a count of ten or more. The V gene is TRBV20-1, the J gene TRBJ1-1; D not resolved. The V gene lost 6 bases and the J gene lost 7 bases, with 12 bases spanning the gap. The germline V gene encodes CDR1 DFQATT and CDR2 SNEGSKA (reference sequence). This CDR3 is 11 amino acids long. CDR3 region: CSATDGLEAFF. The CDR3 DNA sequence: TGCAGTGCCACCGACGGCCTTGAAGCTTTCTTT.

This clonotype was picked up many times. This chain links TRBV15 with TRBJ1-1; D is uncertain. This CDR3 contains 14 residues. Germline loops: CDR1 LNHNV, CDR2 YYDKDF (reference sequence). With 0 bases removed from V and 3 bases from J, the gap between germline ends came to 8 bases. The CDR3 is CATSRDLQHTEAFF. CDR3 nucleotide sequence: TGTGCCACCAGCAGAGATCTACAGCACACTGAAGCTTTCTTT.

This clonotype has a count of ten or more. CDR3 amino acids: CASSQTRGGETQYF. CDR3 in DNA: TGCGCCAGCAGTCAGACGAGGGGGGGAGAGACCCAGTACTTC. The chain links TRBV4-1 to TRBJ2-5; a possible D gene is TRBD2 (7 bases). This CDR3 region has 14 residues. Trimming took off 6 bases at V and 4 bases at J, with 15 bases between the two ends. Germline assignment: CDR1 MGHRA and CDR2 YSYEKL.

This clonotype came up many times. The chain links TRBV5-1 to TRBJ2-3; 10 bases match TRBD2. This CDR3 is 16 amino acids long. V lost 10 bases, J lost 1 base, and 12 bases stayed unmatched. Germline V gene sequence: CDR1 SGHRS, CDR2 YFSETQ. The CDR3 DNA is TGCGCCCGAATTCCTGGCCTAGCGGGAGGCACAGATACGCAGTATTTT. Amino acid sequence: CARIPGLAGGTDTQYF.

Many counts were recorded for this clonotype. The chain employs TRBV5-1 and TRBJ1-1; D is possibly TRBD1 (5 bases). CDR1 is SGHRS, CDR2 YFSETQ, per germline. The V gene lost 1 base and the J gene lost 8 bases, with 12 bases spanning the gap. CDR3 length: 13 residues. Written as DNA, the CDR3 is TGCGCCAGCAGCTTGAGGGGCTTGGAAGAAGCTTTCTTT. Protein: CASSLRGLEEAFF.

The sample holds many counts of this clonotype. The gene calls are TRBV15 and TRBJ2-3, with D hard to call. The CDR3 sequence is 15 residues long. Trimming cost V 5 bases and J 0 bases, with 12 bases left between them. Germline V CDR1 and CDR2: LNHNV, YYDKDF (reference sequence). CDR3 amino acids: CATSPGVASTDTQYF. The CDR3 DNA sequence: TGTGCCACCAGCCCCGGAGTGGCTAGCACAGATACGCAGTATTTT.

This clonotype was recorded many times. The V and J genes are TRBV20-1 and TRBJ2-2, with TRBD1 as a possible D gene (5 bases). V was pared by 6 bases and J by 2 bases, with 10 bases between. Germline values: CDR1 DFQATT, CDR2 SNEGSKA (reference sequence). The CDR3 length is 13 residues. The CDR3: CSAWTHNTGELFF. The CDR3 DNA reads TGCAGTGCGTGGACACATAACACCGGGGAGCTGTTTTTT.

This clonotype was picked up many times. The chain couples TRBV7-6 to TRBJ1-1; the D is unclear. Trimming cost V 0 bases and J 3 bases, with 5 bases left between them. Germline V gene sequence: CDR1 SGHVS, CDR2 FNYEAQ. The CDR3 sequence is 13 residues long. The CDR3 DNA reads TGTGCCAGCAGCTTAGCATTCTACACTGAAGCTTTCTTT. Protein: CASSLAFYTEAFF.

Regarding this clonotype: A much larger clone sits a single nucleotide away, making a read error possible. This chain connects TRBV7-8 to TRBJ1-5, with D possibly being TRBD1 (5 bases). CDR1 and CDR2 (germline): SGHVS, FQNEAQ. CDR3 length equals 14 residues. The CDR3 here is CASSLPGIRQPQNF. In nucleotides, the CDR3 is TGTGCCAGCAGCTTACCCGGGATTCGACAGCCCCAGAATTTT. Based on the CDR3 plus reference TRBV7-8 and TRBJ1-5, the full variable domain is GAGVSQSPRYKVAKRGQDVALRCDPISGHVSLFWYQQALGQGPEFLTYFQNEAQLDKSGLPSDRFFAERPEGSVSTLKIQRTQQEDSAVYLCASSLPGIRQPQNFGDGTRLSIL.

This clonotype came up many times. V usage is TRBV7-2 and J usage is TRBJ1-5; D is unclear. This CDR3 contains 15 residues. Trimming left V 1 base short and J 7 bases short, with 14 bases between. Germline V gives CDR1 SGHTA, CDR2 FQGNSA. The CDR3 reads CASSLDSLSRQPQHF. In DNA, the CDR3 is TGTGCCAGCAGCTTAGACTCCCTGAGTAGGCAGCCCCAGCATTTT. Drawing the rest from reference TRBV7-2 and TRBJ1-5, the complete variable domain is GAGVSQSPSNKVTEKGKDVELRCDPISGHTALYWYRQSLGQGLEFLIYFQGNSAPDKSGLPSDRFSAERTGGSVSTLTIQRTQQEDSAVYLCASSLDSLSRQPQHFGDGTRLSIL.

The sample holds a few counts of this clonotype. The V gene is TRBV18, the J gene TRBJ2-7; D remains ambiguous. The ends were cut back, 2 bases at V and 4 bases at J, with 9 bases in the middle. This CDR3 is built from 13 residues. The germline CDR1 and CDR2 sequences are KGHSH and LQKENI. CDR3 nucleotide sequence: TGTGCCAGCTCACCAGAAAGGCGTTACGAGCAGTACTTC. It translates to CASSPERRYEQYF.

There are many counts of this clonotype. This chain joins TRBV10-3 and TRBJ1-1; 7 positions agree with TRBD1. Trimming cost V 5 bases and J 0 bases; bases outside gene matches: 3. Germline V gene sequence: CDR1 ENHRY, CDR2 SYGVKD. The CDR3 extends over 14 amino acids. The CDR3, as DNA: TGTGCCATCAGTAGACAGGGTTTGAACACTGAAGCTTTCTTT. This codes for CAISRQGLNTEAFF.

This clonotype was counted only a few times. This chain joins TRBV6-5 and TRBJ1-4; D possibly corresponds to TRBD1 (5 bases). CDR3 length: 15 residues. Germline CDR1 reads MNHEY; CDR2 reads SVGAGI. V lost 0 bases and J 11 bases, leaving 16 bases between the germline ends. The CDR3, as DNA: TGTGCCAGCAGTTACTCGAATGTCGGGGCACGCAAACTGTTTTTT. Its translation is CASSYSNVGARKLFF.

This clonotype was found many times. V gene TRBV29-1 combines with J gene TRBJ1-5; D not resolved. The CDR3 loop spans 14 amino acids. Per germline, CDR1 SQVTM and CDR2 ANQGSEA. Trimming stripped 3 bases from V and 0 bases from J, with 9 bases between. CDR3: CSVDFGNSNQPQHF. The CDR3 DNA sequence: TGCAGCGTTGACTTTGGGAATAGCAATCAGCCCCAGCATTTT.

This clonotype was seen at least ten times. The CDR3 DNA follows: TGTGCCAGCAGCCTCCAAGGACTAGCGGGGAAACAAGAGACCCAGTACTTC. It is translated as CASSLQGLAGKQETQYF. The rearrangement uses TRBV3-1 and TRBJ2-5, with 12 bases fitting TRBD2. V shed 4 bases, J shed 2 bases, and the junction held 8 bases outside the gene matches. Germline V gene sequence: CDR1 LGHDT, CDR2 YNNKEL (reference sequence). This CDR3 spans 17 amino acids.